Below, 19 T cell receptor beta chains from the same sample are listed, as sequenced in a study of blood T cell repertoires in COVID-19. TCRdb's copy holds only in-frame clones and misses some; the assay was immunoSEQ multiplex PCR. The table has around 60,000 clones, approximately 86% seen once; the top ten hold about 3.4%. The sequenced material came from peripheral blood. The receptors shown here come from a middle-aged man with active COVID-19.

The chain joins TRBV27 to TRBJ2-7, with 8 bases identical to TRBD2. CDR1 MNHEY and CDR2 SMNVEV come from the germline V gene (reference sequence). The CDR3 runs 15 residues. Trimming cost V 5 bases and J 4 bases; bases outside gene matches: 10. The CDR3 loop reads CASSRSGGASYEQYF. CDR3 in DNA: TGTGCCAGCAGTCGCAGCGGGGGCGCCAGTTACGAGCAGTACTTC.

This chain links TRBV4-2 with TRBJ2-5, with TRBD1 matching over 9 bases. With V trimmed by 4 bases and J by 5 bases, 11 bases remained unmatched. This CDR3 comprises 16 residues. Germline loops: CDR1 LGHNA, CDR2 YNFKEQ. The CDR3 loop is CASSPSTGGRSETQYF. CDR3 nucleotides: TGTGCCAGCAGCCCATCGACAGGGGGGAGATCCGAGACCCAGTACTTC.

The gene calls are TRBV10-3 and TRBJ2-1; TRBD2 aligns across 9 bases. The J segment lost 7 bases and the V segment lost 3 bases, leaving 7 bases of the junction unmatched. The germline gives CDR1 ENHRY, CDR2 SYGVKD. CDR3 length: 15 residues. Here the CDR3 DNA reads TGTGCCATCAGTGATTTGGTAGCGGGGGCAAATGAGCAGTTCTTC. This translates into CAISDLVAGANEQFF.

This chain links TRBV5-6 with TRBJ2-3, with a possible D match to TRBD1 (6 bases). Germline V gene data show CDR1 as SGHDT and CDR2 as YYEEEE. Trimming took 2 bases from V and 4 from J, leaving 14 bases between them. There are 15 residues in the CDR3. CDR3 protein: CASSLGTIGADTQYF. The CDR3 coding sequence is TGTGCCAGCAGCTTAGGGACAATCGGGGCAGATACGCAGTATTTT. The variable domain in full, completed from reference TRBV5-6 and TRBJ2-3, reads DAGVTQSPTHLIKTRGQQVTLRCSPKSGHDTVSWYQQALGQGPQFIFQYYEEEERQRGNFPDRFSGHQFPNYSSELNVNALLLGDSALYLCASSLGTIGADTQYFGPGTRLTVL.

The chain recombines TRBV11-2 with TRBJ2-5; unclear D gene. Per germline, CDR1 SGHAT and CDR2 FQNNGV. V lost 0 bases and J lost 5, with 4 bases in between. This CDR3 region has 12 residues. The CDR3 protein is CASSLDSETQYF. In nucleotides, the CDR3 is TGTGCCAGCAGCTTAGATAGCGAGACCCAGTACTTC. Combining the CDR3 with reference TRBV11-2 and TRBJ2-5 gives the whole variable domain EAGVAQSPRYKIIEKRQSVAFWCNPISGHATLYWYQQILGQGPKLLIQFQNNGVVDDSQLPKDRFSAERLKGVDSTLKIQPAKLEDSAVYLCASSLDSETQYFGPGTRLLVL.

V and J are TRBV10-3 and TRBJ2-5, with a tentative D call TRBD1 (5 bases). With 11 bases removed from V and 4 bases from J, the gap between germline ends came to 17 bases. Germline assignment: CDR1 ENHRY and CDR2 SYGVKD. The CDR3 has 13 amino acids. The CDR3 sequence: CASSRDNSETQYF. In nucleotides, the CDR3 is TGTGCCTCCTCCAGGGATAACTCAGAGACCCAGTACTTC.

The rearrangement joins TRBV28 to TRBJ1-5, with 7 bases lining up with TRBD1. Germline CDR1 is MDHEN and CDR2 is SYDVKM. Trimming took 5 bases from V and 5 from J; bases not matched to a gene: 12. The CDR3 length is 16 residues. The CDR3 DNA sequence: TGTGCCAGCAGTCGACACCGACAGGGTCTGCATCAGCCCCAGCATTTT. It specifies CASSRHRQGLHQPQHF.

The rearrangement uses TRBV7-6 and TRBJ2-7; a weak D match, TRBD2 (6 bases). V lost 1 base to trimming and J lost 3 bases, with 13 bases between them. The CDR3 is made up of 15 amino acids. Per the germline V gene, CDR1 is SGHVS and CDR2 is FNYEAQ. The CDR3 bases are TGTGCCAGCAGCTTAGGCGGAATGGGAGGCTACGAGCAGTACTTC. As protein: CASSLGGMGGYEQYF.

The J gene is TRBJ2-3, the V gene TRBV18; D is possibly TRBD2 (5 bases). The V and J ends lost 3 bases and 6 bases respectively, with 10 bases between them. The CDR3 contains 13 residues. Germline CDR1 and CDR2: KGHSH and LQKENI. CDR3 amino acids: CASSPRQRDTQYF. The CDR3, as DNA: TGTGCCAGCTCACCCCGTCAGCGGGATACGCAGTATTTT.

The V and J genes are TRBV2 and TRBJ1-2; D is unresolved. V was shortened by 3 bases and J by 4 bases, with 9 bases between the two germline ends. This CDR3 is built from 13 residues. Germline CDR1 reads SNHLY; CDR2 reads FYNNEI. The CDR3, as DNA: TGTGCCAGCAGTGACGACTCTACCTATGGCTACACCTTC. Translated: CASSDDSTYGYTF.

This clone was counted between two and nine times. The CDR3 bases are TGTGCCAGCAGCTTAAGGGCGGGGTCCGGCGATACGCAGTATTTT. It yields the protein CASSLRAGSGDTQYF. V is TRBV13 and J is TRBJ2-3, with a weak D call TRBD2 (6 bases). The V end lost 2 bases, the J end lost 6 bases, and 15 bases lay between the germline ends. CDR1 PRHDT and CDR2 FYEKMQ come from the germline V gene (reference sequence). The CDR3 contains 15 residues.

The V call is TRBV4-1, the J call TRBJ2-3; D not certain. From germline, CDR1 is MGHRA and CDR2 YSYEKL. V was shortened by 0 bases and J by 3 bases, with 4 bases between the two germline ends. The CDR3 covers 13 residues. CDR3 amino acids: CASSQDRTDTQYF. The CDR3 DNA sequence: TGCGCCAGCAGCCAAGATAGAACAGATACGCAGTATTTT.

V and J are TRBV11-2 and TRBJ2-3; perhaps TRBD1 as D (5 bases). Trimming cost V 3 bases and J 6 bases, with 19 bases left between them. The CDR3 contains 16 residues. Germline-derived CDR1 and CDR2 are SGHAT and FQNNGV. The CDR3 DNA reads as TGTGCCAGCAGCTTCTCATGGACAACCCGTGGGGATACGCAGTATTTT. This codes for CASSFSWTTRGDTQYF.

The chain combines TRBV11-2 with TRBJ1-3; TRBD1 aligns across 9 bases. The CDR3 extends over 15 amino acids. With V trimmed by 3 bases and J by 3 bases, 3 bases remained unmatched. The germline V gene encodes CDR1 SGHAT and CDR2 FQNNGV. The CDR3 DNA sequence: TGTGCCAGCAGCTTGTGGACAGGGGTTGGAAACACCATATATTTT. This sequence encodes CASSLWTGVGNTIYF.

The CDR3 spells CASSLPRPGQGASTDTQYF. The CDR3 DNA reads as TGTGCCAGCAGCTTACCCCGTCCGGGACAGGGGGCAAGCACAGATACGCAGTATTTT. This chain links TRBV7-9 with TRBJ2-3; 12 bases are shared with TRBD1. V lost 2 bases to trimming and J lost 0 bases; unmatched junction nucleotides: 9. The CDR3 loop spans 19 amino acids. Germline V gene lookup returns CDR1 SEHNR and CDR2 FQNEAQ (reference sequence).

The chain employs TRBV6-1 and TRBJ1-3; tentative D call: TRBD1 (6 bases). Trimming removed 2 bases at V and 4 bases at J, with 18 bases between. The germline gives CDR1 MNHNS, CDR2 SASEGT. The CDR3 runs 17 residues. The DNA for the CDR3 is TGTGCCAGCAGTGAAACAGACAGGACAAAGGCGGGAAACACCATATATTTT. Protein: CASSETDRTKAGNTIYF.

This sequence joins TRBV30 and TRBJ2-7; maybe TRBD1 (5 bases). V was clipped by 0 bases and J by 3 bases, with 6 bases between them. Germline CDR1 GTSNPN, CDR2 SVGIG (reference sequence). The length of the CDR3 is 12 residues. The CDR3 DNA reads TGTGCCTGGAGTGTAGGGGTCTACGAGCAGTACTTC. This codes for CAWSVGVYEQYF.

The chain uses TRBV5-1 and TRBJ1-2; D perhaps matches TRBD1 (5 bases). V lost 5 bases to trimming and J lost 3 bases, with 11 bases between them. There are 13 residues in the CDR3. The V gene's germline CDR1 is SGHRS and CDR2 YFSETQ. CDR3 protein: CASSQGVHYGYTF. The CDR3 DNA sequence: TGCGCCAGCAGTCAAGGGGTCCACTATGGCTACACCTTC. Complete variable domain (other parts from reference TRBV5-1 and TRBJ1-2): KAGVTQTPRYLIKTRGQQVTLSCSPISGHRSVSWYQQTPGQGLQFLFEYFSETQRNKGNFPGRFSGRQFSNSRSEMNVSTLELGDSALYLCASSQGVHYGYTFGSGTRLTVV.

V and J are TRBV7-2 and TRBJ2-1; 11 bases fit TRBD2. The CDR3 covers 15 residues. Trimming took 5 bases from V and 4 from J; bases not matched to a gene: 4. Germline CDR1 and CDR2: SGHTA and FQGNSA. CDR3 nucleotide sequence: TGTGCCAGCAGCCCTACTAGCGGGGGATACAATGAGCAGTTCTTC. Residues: CASSPTSGGYNEQFF.